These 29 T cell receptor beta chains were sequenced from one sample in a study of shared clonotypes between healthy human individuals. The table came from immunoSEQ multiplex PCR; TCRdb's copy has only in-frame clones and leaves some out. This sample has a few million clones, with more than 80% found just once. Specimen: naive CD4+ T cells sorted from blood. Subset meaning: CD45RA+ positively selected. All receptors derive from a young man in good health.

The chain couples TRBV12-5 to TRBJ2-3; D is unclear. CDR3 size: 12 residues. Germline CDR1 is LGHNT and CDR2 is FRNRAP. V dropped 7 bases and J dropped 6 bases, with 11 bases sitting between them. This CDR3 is CASVSQGDTQYF. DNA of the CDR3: TGTGCTAGTGTTTCTCAAGGGGATACGCAGTATTTT.

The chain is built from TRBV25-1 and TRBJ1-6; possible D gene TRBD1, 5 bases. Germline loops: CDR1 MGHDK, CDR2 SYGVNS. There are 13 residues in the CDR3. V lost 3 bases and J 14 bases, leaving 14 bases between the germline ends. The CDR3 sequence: CASSEGPRGTLHF. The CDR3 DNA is TGTGCCAGCAGTGAGGGGCCGCGGGGGACCCTCCACTTT.

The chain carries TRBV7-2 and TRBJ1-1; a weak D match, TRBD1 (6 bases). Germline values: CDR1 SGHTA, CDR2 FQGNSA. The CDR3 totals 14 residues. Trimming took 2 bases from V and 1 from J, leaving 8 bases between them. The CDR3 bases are TGTGCCAGCAGCTTAACGGGGGCGAACACTGAAGCTTTCTTT. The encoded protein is CASSLTGANTEAFF.

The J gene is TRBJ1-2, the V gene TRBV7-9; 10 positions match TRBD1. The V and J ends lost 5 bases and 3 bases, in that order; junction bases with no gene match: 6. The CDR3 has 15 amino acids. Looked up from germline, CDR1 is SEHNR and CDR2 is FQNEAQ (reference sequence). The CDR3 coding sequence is TGTGCCAGCAGCGAGGGACAGGGGCCTTACTATGGCTACACCTTC. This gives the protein CASSEGQGPYYGYTF.

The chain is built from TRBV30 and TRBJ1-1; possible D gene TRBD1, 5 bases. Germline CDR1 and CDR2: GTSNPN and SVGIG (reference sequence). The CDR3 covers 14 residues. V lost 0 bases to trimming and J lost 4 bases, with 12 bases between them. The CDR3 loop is CAWSVLGTTTEAFF. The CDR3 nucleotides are TGTGCCTGGAGTGTACTAGGGACCACCACTGAAGCTTTCTTT.

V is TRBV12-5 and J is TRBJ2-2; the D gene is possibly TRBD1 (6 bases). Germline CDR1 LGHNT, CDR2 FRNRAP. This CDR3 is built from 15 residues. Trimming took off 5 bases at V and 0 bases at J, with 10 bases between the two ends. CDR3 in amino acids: CASGLGTTNTGELFF. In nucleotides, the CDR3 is TGTGCTAGTGGTCTTGGGACAACGAACACCGGGGAGCTGTTTTTT.

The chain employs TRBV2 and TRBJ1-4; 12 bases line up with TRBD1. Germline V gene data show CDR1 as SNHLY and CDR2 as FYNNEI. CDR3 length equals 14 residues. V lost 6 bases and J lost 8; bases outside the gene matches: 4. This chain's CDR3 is CASRGDRGREKLFF. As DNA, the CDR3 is TGTGCCAGCAGGGGGGACAGGGGGCGCGAAAAACTGTTTTTT. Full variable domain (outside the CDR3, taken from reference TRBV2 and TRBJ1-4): EPEVTQTPSHQVTQMGQEVILRCVPISNHLYFYWYRQILGQKVEFLVSFYNNEISEKSEIFDDQFSVERPDGSNFTLKIRSTKLEDSAMYFCASRGDRGREKLFFGSGTQLSVL.

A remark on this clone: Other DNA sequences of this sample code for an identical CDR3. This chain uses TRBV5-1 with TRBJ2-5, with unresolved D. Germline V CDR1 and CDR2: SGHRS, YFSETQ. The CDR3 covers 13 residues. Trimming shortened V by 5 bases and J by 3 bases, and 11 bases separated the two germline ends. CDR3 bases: TGCGCCAGCAGTCCCCGATCGGAAGAGACCCAGTACTTC. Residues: CASSPRSEETQYF.

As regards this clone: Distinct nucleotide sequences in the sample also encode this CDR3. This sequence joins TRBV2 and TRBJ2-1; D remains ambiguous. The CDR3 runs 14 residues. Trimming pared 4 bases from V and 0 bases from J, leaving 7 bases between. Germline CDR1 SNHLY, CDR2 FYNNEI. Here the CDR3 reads CASSGLSSYNEQFF. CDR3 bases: TGTGCCAGCAGTGGTTTAAGCTCCTACAATGAGCAGTTCTTC.

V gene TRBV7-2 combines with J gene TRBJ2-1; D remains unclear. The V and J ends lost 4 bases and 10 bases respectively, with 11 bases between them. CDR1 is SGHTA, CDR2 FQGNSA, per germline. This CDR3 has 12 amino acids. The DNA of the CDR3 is TGTGCCAGCAGCTACCATGTCGGGGAGCAGTTCTTC. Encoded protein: CASSYHVGEQFF.

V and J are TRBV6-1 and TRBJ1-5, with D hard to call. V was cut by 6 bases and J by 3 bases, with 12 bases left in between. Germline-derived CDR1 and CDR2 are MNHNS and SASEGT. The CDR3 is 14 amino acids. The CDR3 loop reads CASSPRRANQPQHF. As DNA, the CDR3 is TGTGCCAGCAGCCCAAGGCGGGCCAATCAGCCCCAGCATTTT.

The CDR3 nucleotides are TGCAGCGTTGAAGGGGGGGGCGATGGCTACACCTTC. Its protein is CSVEGGGDGYTF. The chain couples TRBV29-1 to TRBJ1-2; a possible D gene is TRBD1 (6 bases). Trimming pared 1 base from V and 6 bases from J, leaving 9 bases between. This CDR3 is built from 12 residues. Looked up from germline, CDR1 is SQVTM and CDR2 is ANQGSEA.

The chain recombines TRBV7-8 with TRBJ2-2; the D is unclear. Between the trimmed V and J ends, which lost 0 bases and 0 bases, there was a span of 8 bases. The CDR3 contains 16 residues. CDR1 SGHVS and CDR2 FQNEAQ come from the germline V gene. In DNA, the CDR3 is TGTGCCAGCAGCTTAGCGGGGAAGGCGAACACCGGGGAGCTGTTTTTT. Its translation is CASSLAGKANTGELFF.

The DNA of the CDR3 is TGTGCCAGCAGCCTATCCGGGACAGGGAATTCACCCCTCCACTTT. Its protein product is CASSLSGTGNSPLHF. The chain links TRBV7-9 to TRBJ1-6; 9 bases match TRBD1. The CDR3 has 15 amino acids. Germline loops: CDR1 SEHNR, CDR2 FQNEAQ (reference sequence). V lost 5 bases and J lost 7; bases outside the gene matches: 6.

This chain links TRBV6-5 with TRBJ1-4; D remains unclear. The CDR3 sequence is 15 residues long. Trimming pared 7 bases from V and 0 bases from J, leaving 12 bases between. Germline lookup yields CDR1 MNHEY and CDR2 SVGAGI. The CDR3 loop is CASTSKIATNEKLFF. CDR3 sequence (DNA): TGTGCCAGCACCTCTAAGATCGCAACTAATGAAAAACTGTTTTTT.

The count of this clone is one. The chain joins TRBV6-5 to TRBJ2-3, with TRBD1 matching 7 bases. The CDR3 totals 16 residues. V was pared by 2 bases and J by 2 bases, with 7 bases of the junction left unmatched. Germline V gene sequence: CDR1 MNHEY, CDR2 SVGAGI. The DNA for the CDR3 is TGTGCCAGCAGTTACGCGACAGGGAAAATCACAGATACGCAGTATTTT. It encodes CASSYATGKITDTQYF.

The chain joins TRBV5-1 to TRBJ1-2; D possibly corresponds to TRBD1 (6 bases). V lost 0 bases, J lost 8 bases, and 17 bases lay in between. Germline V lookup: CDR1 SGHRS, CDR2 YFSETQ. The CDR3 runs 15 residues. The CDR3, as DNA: TGCGCCAGCAGCTTGGGGCAGGGGCCGCCATTGGGCTACACCTTC. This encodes CASSLGQGPPLGYTF.

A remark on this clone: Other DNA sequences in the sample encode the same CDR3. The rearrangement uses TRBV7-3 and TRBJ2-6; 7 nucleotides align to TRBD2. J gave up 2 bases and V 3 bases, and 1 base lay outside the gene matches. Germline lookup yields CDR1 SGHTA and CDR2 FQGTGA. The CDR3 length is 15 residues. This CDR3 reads CASSLSGAGANVLTF. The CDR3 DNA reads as TGTGCCAGCAGCTTGAGCGGGGCTGGGGCCAACGTCCTGACTTTC. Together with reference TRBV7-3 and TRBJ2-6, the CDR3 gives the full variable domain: GAGVSQTPSNKVTEKGKYVELRCDPISGHTALYWYRQSLGQGPEFLIYFQGTGAADDSGLPNDRFFAVRPEGSVSTLKIQRTERGDSAVYLCASSLSGAGANVLTFGAGSRLTVL.

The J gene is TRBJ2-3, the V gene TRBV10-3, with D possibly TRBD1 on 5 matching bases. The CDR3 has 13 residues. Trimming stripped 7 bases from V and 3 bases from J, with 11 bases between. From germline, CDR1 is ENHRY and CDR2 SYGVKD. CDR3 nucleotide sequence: TGTGCCATCACTAGGGGAATTACAGATACGCAGTATTTT. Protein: CAITRGITDTQYF.

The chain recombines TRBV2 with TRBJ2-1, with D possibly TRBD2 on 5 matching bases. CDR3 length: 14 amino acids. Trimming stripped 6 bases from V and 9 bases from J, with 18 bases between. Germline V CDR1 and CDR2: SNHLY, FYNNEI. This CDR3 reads CASSPRRVRAEQFF. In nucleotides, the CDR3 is TGTGCCAGCAGCCCCCGGCGGGTTCGGGCTGAGCAGTTCTTC.

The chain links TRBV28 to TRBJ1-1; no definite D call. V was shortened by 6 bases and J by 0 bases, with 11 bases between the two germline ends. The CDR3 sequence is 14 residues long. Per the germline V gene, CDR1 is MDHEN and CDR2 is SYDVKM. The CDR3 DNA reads TGTGCCAGCAGCCGGTATTTCTTGAACACTGAAGCTTTCTTT. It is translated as CASSRYFLNTEAFF.

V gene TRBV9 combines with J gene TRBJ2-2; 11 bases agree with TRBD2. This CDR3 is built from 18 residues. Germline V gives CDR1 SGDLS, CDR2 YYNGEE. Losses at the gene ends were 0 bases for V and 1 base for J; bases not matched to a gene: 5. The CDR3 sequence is CASSVVSGRARNTGELFF. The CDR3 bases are TGTGCCAGCAGCGTAGTTAGCGGGAGGGCTCGGAACACCGGGGAGCTGTTTTTT.

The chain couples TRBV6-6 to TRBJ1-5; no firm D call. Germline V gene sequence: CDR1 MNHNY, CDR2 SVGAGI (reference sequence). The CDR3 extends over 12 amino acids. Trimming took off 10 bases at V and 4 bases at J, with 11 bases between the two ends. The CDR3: CATRGPNQPQHF. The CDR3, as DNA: TGTGCCACCCGAGGGCCTAATCAGCCCCAGCATTTT.

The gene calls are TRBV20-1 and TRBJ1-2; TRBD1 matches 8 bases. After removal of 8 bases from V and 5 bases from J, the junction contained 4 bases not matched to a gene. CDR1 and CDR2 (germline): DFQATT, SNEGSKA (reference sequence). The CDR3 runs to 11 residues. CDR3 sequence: CSTRQGYGYTF. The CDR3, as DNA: TGCAGTACCAGACAGGGGTATGGCTACACCTTC.

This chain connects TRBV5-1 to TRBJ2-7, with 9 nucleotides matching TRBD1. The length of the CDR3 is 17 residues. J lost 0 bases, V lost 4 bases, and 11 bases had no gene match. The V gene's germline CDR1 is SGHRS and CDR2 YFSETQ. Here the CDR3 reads CASSGKPGTGISYEQYF. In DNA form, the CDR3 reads TGCGCCAGCAGCGGAAAGCCCGGGACAGGGATCTCCTACGAGCAGTACTTC.

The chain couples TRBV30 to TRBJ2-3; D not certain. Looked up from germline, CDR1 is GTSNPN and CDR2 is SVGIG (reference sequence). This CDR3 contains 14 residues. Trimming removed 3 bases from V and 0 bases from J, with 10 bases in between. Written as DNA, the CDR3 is TGTGCCTGGAGCCCCTCCCCTAGCACAGATACGCAGTATTTT. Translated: CAWSPSPSTDTQYF.

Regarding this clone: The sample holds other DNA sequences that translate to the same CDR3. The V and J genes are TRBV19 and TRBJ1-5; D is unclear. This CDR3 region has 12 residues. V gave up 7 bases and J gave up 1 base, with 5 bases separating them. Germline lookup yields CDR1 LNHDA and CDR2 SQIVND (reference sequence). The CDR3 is CASTQSNQPQHF. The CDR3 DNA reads TGTGCCAGTACCCAAAGCAATCAGCCCCAGCATTTT.

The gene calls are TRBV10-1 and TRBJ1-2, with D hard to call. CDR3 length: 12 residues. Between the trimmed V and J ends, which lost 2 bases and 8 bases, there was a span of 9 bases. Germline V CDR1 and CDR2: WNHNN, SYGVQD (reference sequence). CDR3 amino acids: CASSERVQGYTF. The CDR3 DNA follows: TGCGCCAGCAGTGAGAGAGTTCAGGGCTACACCTTC.

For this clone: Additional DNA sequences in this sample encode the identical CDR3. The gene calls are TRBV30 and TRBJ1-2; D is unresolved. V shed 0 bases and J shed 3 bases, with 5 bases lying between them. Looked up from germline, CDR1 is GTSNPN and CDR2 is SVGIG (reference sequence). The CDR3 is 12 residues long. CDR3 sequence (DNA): TGTGCCTGGAGTGTGGGTGACTATGGCTACACCTTC. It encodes CAWSVGDYGYTF. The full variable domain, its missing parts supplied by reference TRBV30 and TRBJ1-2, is SQTIHQWPATLVQPVGSPLSLECTVEGTSNPNLYWYRQAAGRGLQLLFYSVGIGQISSEVPQNLSASRPQDRQFILSSKKLLLSDSGFYLCAWSVGDYGYTFGSGTRLTVV.